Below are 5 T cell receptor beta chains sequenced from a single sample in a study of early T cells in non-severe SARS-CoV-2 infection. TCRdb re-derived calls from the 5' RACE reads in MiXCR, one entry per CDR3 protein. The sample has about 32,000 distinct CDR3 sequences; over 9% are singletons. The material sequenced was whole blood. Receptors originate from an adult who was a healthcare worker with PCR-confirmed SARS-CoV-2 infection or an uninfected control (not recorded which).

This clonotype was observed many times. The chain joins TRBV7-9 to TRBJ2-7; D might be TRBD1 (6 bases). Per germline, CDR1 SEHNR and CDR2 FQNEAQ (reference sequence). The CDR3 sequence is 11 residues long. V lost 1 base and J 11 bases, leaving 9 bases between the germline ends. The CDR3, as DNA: TGTGCCAGCAGCTTAGTTGAGGGGGAGTACTTC. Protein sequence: CASSLVEGEYF.

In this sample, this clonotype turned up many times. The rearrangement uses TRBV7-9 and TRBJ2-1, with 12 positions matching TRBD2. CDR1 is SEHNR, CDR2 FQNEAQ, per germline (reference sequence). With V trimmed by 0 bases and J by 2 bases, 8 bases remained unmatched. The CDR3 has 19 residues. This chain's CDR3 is CASSLATSGGHLTYNEQFF. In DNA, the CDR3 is TGTGCCAGCAGCTTAGCGACTAGCGGGGGACACCTTACCTACAATGAGCAGTTCTTC.

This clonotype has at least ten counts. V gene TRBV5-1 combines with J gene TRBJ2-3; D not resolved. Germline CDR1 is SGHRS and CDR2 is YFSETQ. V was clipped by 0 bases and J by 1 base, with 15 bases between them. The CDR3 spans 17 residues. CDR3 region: CASSLAMAPRGTDTQYF. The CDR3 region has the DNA TGCGCCAGCAGCTTGGCCATGGCCCCGAGAGGCACAGATACGCAGTATTTT.

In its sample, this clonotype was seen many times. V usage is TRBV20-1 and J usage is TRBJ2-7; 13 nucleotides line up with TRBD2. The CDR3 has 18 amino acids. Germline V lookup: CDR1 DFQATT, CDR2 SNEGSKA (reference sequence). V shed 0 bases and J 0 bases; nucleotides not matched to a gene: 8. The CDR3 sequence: CSARDEGLAGTFSYEQYF. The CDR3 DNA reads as TGCAGTGCTAGAGATGAGGGACTAGCGGGGACCTTCTCCTACGAGCAGTACTTC.

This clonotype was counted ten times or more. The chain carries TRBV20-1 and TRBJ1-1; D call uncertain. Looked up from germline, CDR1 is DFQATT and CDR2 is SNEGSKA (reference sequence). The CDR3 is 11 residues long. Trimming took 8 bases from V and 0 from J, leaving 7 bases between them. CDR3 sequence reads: CSTAVNTEAFF. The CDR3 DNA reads TGCAGTACAGCAGTGAACACTGAAGCTTTCTTT.